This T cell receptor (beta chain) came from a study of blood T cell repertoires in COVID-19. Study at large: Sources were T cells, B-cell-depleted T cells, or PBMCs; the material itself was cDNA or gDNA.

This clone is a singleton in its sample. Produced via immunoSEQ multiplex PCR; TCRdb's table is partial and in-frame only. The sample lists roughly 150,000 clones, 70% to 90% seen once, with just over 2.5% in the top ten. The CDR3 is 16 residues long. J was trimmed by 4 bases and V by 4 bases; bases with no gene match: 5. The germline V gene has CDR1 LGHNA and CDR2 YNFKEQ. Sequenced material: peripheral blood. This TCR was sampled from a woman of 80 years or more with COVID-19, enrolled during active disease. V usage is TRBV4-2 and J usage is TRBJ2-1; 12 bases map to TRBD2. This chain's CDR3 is CASSPTSGGPYNEQFF. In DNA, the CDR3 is TGTGCCAGCAGCCCGACTAGCGGGGGCCCTTACAATGAGCAGTTCTTC.